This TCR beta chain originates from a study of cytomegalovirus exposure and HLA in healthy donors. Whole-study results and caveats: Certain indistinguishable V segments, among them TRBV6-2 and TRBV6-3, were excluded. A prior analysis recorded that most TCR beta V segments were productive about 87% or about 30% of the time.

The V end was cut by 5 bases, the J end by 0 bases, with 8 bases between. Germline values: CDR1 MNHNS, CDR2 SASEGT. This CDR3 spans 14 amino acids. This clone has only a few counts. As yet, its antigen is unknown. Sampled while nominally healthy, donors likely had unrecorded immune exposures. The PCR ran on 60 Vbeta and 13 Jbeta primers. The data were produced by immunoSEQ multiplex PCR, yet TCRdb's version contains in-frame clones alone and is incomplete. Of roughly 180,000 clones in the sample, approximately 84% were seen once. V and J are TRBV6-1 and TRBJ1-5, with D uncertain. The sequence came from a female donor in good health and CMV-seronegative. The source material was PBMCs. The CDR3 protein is CASSTEYSNQPQHF. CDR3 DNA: TGTGCCAGCAGTACAGAATATAGCAATCAGCCCCAGCATTTT.